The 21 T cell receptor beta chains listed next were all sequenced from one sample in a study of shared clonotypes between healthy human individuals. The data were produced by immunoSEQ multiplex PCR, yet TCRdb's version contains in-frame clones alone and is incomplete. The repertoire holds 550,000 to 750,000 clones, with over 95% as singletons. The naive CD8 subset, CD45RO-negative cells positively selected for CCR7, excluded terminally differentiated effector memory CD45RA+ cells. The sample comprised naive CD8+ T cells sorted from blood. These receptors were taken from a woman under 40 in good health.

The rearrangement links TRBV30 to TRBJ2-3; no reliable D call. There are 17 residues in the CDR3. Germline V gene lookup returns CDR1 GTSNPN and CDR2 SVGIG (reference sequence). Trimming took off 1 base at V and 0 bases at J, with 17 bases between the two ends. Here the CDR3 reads CAWSAPVITGSTDTQYF. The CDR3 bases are TGTGCCTGGAGTGCGCCGGTCATAACTGGCAGCACAGATACGCAGTATTTT.

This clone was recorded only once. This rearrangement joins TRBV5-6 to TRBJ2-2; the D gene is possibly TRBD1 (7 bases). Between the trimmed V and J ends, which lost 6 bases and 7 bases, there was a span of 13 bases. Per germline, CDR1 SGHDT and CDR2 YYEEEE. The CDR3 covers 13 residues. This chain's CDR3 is CASTQGGHGELFF. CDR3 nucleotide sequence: TGTGCCAGCACGCAGGGGGGTCACGGGGAGCTGTTTTTT. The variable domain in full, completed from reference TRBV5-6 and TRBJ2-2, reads DAGVTQSPTHLIKTRGQQVTLRCSPKSGHDTVSWYQQALGQGPQFIFQYYEEEERQRGNFPDRFSGHQFPNYSSELNVNALLLGDSALYLCASTQGGHGELFFGEGSRLTVL.

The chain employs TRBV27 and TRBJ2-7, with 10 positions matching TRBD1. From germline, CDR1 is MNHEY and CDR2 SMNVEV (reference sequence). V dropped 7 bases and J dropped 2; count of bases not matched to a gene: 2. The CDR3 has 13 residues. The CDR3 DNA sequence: TGTGCCAGCACCGGGACAGGGGCCTACGAGCAGTACTTC. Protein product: CASTGTGAYEQYF.

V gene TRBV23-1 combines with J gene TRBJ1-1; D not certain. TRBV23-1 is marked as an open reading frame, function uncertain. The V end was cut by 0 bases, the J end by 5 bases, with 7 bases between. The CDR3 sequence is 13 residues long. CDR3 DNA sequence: TGCGCCAGCAGTCAATCGAGGCGAACTGAAGCTTTCTTT. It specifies CASSQSRRTEAFF.

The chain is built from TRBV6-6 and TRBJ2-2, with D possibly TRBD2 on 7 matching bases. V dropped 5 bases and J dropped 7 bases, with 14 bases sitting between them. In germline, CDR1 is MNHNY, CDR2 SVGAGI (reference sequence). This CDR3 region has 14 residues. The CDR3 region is CASSDAGAIGELFF. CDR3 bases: TGTGCCAGCAGTGACGCGGGGGCGATCGGGGAGCTGTTTTTT.

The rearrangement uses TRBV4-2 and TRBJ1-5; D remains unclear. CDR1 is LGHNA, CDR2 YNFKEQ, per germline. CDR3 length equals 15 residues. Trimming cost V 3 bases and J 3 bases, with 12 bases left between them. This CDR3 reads CASSQNFLDNQPQHF. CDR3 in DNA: TGTGCCAGCAGCCAGAACTTTCTTGACAATCAGCCCCAGCATTTT.

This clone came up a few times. The CDR3 region has the DNA TGTGCCTGGAGTCCCGGGTTCACTGAAGCTTTCTTT. Its translation is CAWSPGFTEAFF. The V call is TRBV30, the J call TRBJ1-1; D ambiguous. From germline, CDR1 is GTSNPN and CDR2 SVGIG (reference sequence). The CDR3 consists of 12 residues. Trimming removed 2 bases at V and 4 bases at J, with 8 bases between.

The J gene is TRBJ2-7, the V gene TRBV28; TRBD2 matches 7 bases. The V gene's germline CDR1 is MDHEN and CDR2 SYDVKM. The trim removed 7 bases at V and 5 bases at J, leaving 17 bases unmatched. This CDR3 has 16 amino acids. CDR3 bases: TGTGCCAGCACCTCACTCCAGGAGCGGGATTCGGACGAGCAGTACTTC. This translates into CASTSLQERDSDEQYF. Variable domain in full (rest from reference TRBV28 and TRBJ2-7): DVKVTQSSRYLVKRTGEKVFLECVQDMDHENMFWYRQDPGLGLRLIYFSYDVKMKEKGDIPEGYSVSREKKERFSLILESASTNQTSMYLCASTSLQERDSDEQYFGPGTRLTVT.

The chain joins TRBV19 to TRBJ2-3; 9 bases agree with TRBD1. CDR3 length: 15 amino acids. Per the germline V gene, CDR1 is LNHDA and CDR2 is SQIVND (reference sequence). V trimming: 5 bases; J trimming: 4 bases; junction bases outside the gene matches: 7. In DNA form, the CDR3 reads TGTGCCAGTAGTCTGCTACAGGGGGCCGCAGATACGCAGTATTTT. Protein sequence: CASSLLQGAADTQYF.

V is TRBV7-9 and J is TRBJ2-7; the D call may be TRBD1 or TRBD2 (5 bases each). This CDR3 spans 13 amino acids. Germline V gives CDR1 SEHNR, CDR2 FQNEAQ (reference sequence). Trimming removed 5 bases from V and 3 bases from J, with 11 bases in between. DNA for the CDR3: TGTGCCAGCAGCCGGGACGCCGGCTACGAGCAGTACTTC. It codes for CASSRDAGYEQYF.

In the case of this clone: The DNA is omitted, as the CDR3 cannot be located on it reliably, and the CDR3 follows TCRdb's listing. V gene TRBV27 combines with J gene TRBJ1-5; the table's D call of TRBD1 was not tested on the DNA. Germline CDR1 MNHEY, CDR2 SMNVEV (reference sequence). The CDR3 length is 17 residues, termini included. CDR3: CASSFLAGGIGNQPQHF.

CDR3 sequence: CASSEWRGDYEQYF. The CDR3 DNA follows: TGTGCCAGCAGTGAGTGGCGGGGCGACTACGAGCAGTACTTC. The chain uses TRBV2 and TRBJ2-7; D may be TRBD2 (6 bases). Germline lookup yields CDR1 SNHLY and CDR2 FYNNEI. This CDR3 comprises 14 residues. Trimming removed 3 bases at V and 3 bases at J, with 12 bases between.

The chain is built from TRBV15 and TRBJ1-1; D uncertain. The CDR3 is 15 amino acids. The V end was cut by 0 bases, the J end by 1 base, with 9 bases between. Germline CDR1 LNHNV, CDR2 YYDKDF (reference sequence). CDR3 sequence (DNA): TGTGCCACCAGCAGAGAGGGGTTTGGGAACACTGAAGCTTTCTTT. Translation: CATSREGFGNTEAFF.

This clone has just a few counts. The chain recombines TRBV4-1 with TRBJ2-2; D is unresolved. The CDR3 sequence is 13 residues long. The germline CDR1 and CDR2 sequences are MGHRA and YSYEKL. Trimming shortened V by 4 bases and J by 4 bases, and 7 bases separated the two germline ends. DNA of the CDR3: TGCGCCAGCAGCCGGGGAAGCACCGGGGAGCTGTTTTTT. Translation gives CASSRGSTGELFF.

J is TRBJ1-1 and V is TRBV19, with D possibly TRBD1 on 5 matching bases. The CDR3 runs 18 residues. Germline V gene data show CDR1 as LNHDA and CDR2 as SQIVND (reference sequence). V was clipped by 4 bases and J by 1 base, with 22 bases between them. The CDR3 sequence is CASSTRTLVTDKNTEAFF. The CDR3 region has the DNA TGTGCCAGTAGTACTCGAACTCTTGTGACAGATAAGAACACTGAAGCTTTCTTT.

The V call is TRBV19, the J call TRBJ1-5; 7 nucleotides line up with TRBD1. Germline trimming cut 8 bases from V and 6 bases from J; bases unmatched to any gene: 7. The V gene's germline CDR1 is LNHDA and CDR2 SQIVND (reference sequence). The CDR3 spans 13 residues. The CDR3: CASEQGSFQPQHF. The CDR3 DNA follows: TGTGCCAGTGAACAGGGGAGCTTTCAGCCCCAGCATTTT.

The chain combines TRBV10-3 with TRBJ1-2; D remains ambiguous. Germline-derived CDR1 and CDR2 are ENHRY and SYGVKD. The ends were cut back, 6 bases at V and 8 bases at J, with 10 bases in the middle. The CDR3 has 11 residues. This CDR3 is CAIRSLGGYTF. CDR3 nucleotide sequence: TGTGCCATCAGGAGTCTCGGAGGCTACACCTTC.

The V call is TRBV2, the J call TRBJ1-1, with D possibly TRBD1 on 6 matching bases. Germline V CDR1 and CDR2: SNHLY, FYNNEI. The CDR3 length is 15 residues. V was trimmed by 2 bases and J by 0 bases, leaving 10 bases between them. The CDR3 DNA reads TGTGCCAGCAGTGAATGGGGGGCGGTGAACACTGAAGCTTTCTTT. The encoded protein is CASSEWGAVNTEAFF.

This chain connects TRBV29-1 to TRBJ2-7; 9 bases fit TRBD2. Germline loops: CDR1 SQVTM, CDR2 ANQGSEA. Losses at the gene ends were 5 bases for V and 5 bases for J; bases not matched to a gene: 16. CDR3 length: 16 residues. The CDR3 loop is CSVSGWEAGGQNEQYF. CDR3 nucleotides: TGCAGCGTTTCCGGCTGGGAAGCGGGAGGACAGAACGAGCAGTACTTC.

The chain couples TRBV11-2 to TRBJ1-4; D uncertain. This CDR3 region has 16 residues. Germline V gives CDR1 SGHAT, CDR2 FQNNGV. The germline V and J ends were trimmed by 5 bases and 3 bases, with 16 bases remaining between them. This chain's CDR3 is CASSVHGVGSNEKLFF. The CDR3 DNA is TGTGCCAGCAGCGTTCACGGGGTCGGATCTAATGAAAAACTGTTTTTT.

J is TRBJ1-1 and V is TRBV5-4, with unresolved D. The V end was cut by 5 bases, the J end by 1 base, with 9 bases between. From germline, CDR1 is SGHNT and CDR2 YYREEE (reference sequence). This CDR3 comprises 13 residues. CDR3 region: CASRSRANTEAFF. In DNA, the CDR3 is TGTGCCAGCAGATCTCGGGCGAACACTGAAGCTTTCTTT.